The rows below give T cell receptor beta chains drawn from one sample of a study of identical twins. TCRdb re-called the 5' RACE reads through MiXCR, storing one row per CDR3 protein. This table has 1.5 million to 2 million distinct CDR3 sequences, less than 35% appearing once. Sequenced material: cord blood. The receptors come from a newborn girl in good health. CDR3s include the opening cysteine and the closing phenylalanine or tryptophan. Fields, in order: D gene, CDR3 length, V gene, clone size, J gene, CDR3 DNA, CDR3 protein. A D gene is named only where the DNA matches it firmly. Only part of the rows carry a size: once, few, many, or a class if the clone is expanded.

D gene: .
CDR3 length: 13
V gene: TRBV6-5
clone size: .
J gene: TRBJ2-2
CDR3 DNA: TGTGCCAGCAGCTCGGATGGACCCGGGGAGCTGTTTTTT
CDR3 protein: CASSSDGPGELFF

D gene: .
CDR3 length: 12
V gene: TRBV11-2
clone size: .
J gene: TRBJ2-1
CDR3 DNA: TGTGCCAGCAGCTTAAAAACCACTGAGCAGTTCTTC
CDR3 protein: CASSLKTTEQFF

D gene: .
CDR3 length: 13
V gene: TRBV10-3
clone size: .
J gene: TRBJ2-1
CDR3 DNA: TGTGCCATCAGTAAGACCTGGGGGGAGCTACGGTTCTTC
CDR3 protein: CAISKTWGELRFF

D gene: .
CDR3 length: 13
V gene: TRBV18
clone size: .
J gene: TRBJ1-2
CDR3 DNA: TGTGCCAGCTCGACGGGGTCCTCCTATGGCTACACCTTC
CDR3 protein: CASSTGSSYGYTF

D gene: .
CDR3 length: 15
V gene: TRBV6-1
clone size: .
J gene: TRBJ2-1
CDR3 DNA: TGTGCCAGCAGGGATGACCTTGACTCCTACAATGAGCAGTTCTTC
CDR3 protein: CASRDDLDSYNEQFF

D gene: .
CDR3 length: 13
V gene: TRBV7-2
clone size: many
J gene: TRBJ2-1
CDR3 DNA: TGTGCCAGCAGCTTAGTCGGGAGAAATGAGCAGTTCTTC
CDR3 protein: CASSLVGRNEQFF

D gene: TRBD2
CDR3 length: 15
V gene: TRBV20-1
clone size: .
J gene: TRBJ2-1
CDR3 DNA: TGCAGTGCTAGAGATTTTATGGGACTAGCCTACGAGCAGTTCTTC
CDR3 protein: CSARDFMGLAYEQFF

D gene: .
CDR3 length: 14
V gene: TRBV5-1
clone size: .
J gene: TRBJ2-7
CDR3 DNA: TGCGCCAGCAGTCCCGGGACCGTGGGATACGAGCAGTACTTC
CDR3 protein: CASSPGTVGYEQYF

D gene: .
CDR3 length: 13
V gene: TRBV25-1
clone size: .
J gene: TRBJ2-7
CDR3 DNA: TGTGCCAGCAGTGATATCAGTTACTACGAGCAGTACTTC
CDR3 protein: CASSDISYYEQYF

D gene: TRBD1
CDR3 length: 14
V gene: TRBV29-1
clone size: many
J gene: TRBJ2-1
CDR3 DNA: TGCAGCGTTGGACCGGGACAGAGCAACAATGAGCAGTTCTTC
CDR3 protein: CSVGPGQSNNEQFF

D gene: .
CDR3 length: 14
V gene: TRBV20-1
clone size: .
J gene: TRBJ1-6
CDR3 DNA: TGCAGTGCTAGCCGTGGGGGTTATAATTCACCCCTCCACTTT
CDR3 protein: CSASRGGYNSPLHF

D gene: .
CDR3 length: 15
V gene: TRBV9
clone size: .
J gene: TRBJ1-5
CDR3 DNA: TGTGCCAGCAGCGTAACGGTAGGGAAAAATCAGCCCCAGCATTTT
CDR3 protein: CASSVTVGKNQPQHF

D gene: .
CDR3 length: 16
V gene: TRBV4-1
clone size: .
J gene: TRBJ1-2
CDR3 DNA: TGCGCCAGCAGCCAGCCTACGGGAAGAAGGAGCTATGGCTACACCTTC
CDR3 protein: CASSQPTGRRSYGYTF

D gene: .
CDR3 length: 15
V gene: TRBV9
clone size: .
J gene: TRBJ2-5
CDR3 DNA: TGTGCCAGCAGCCCACCATCCCTGGATTGGGAGACCCAGTACTTC
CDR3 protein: CASSPPSLDWETQYF

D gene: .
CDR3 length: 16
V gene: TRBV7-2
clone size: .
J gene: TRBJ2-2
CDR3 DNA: TGTGCCAGCAGCTTAGTGTGGTACACGAACACCGGGGAGCTGTTTTTT
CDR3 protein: CASSLVWYTNTGELFF

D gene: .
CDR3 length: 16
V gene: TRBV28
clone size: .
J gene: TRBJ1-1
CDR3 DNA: TGTGCCAGCAGTTTAGATGGGGGGAGGCGGAACACTGAAGCTTTCTTT
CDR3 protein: CASSLDGGRRNTEAFF

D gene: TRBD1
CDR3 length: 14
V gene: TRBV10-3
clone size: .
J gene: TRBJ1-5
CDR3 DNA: TGTGCCATCAGTGCAGGGACAGCCAATCAGCCCCAGCATTTT
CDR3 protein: CAISAGTANQPQHF

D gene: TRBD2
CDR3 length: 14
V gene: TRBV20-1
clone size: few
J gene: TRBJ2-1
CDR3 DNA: TGCAGTGCTAGAAGCCAGCGGGGCAACAATGAGCAGTTCTTC
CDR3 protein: CSARSQRGNNEQFF

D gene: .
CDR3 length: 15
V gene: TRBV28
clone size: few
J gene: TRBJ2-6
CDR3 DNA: TGTGCCAGCAGGCTGTCTTACTCTGGGGCCAACGTCCTGACTTTC
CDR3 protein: CASRLSYSGANVLTF

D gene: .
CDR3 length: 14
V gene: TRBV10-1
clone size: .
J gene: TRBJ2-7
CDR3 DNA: TGCGCCAGCAGCTCCCTACTGGGGAGCTACGAGCAGTACTTC
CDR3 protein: CASSSLLGSYEQYF

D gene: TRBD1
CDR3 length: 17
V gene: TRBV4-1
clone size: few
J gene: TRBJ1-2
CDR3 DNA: TGCGCCAGCAGCCACCTTTCTGACAGGGATCGTAACTATGGCTACACCTTC
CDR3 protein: CASSHLSDRDRNYGYTF

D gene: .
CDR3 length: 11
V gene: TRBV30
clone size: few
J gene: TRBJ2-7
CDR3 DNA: TGTGCCTGGCAAAGGGGAAACGAGCAGTACTTC
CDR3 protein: CAWQRGNEQYF

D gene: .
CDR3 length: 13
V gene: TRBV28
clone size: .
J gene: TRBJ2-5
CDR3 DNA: TGTGCCGGCAGGAACAAGGCCCTCCTTGGACAGTACTTC
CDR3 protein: CAGRNKALLGQYF

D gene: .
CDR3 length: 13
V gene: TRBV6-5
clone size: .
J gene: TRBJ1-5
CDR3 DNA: TGTGCCAGCAGAAGAGGGACGGATCAGCCCCAGCATTTT
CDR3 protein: CASRRGTDQPQHF

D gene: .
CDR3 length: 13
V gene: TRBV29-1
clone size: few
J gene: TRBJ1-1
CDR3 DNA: TGCAGCTTTACCGGGATCGTAAACACTGAAGCTTTCTTT
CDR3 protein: CSFTGIVNTEAFF

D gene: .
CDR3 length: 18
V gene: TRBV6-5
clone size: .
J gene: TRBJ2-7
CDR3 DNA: TGTGCCAGCAGTTACTCGATTGGAACGGGGGAAAGCCCCTACGAGCAGTACTTC
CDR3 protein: CASSYSIGTGESPYEQYF

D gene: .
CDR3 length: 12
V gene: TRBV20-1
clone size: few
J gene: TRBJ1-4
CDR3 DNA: TGCAGTGCTCGCGAGGGGACAGAAAAACTGTTTTTT
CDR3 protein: CSAREGTEKLFF

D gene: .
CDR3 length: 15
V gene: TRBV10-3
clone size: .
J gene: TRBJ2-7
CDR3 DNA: TGTGCCATCAGTGGTCCAGCGGCTACCTACAATGAGCAGTACTTC
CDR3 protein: CAISGPAATYNEQYF